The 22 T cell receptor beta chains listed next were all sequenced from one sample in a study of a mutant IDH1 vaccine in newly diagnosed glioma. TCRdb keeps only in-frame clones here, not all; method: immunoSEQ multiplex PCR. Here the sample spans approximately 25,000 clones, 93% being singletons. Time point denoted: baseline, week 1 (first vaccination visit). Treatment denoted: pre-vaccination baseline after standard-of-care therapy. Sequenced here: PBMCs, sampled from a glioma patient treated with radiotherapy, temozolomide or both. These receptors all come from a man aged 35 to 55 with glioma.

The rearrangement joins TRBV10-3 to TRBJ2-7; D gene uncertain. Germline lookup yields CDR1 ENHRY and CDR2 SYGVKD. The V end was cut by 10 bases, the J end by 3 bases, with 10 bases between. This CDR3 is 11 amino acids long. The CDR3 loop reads CATQLNYEQYF. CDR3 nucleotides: TGTGCCACCCAATTGAACTACGAGCAGTACTTC.

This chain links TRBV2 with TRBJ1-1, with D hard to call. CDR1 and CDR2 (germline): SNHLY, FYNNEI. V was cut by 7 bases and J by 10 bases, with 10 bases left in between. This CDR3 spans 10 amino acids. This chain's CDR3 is CASKEVAAFF. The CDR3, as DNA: TGTGCCAGCAAAGAGGTGGCAGCTTTCTTT.

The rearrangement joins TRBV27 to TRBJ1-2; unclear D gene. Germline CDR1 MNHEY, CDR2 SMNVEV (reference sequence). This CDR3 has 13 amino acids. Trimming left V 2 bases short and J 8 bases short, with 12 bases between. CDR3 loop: CASSLKLERGYTF. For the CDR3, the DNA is TGTGCCAGCAGTTTAAAACTTGAGCGGGGCTACACCTTC.

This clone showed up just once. CDR3 nucleotide sequence: TGCGCCAGCAGCTACCCATGGGGGGGGGCGCTGGATTATGGCTACACCTTC. Translated, it gives CASSYPWGGALDYGYTF. This chain links TRBV5-1 with TRBJ1-2; D perhaps matches TRBD1 (6 bases). The V gene lost 3 bases and the J gene lost 5 bases, with 23 bases spanning the gap. CDR1 and CDR2 from the germline V gene are SGHRS and YFSETQ. The CDR3 runs to 17 residues.

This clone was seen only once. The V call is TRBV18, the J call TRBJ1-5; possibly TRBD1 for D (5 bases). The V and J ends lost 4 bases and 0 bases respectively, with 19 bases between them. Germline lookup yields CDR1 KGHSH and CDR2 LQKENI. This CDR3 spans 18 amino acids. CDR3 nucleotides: TGTGCCAGCTCACTGACGGGGCATACAAGTTATAGCAATCAGCCCCAGCATTTT. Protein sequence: CASSLTGHTSYSNQPQHF.

CDR3 nucleotides: TGCGCCAGCAGCTTGGTAGTCCCCAACGTCCTGACTTTC. Translation gives CASSLVVPNVLTF. J is TRBJ2-6 and V is TRBV5-1, with D uncertain. The germline gives CDR1 SGHRS, CDR2 YFSETQ. Trimming stripped 0 bases from V and 8 bases from J, with 6 bases between. The CDR3 runs 13 residues. Filled out from reference TRBV5-1 and TRBJ2-6, the complete variable domain reads KAGVTQTPRYLIKTRGQQVTLSCSPISGHRSVSWYQQTPGQGLQFLFEYFSETQRNKGNFPGRFSGRQFSNSRSEMNVSTLELGDSALYLCASSLVVPNVLTFGAGSRLTVL.

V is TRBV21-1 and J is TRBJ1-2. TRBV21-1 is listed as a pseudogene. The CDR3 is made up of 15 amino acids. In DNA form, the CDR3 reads TGTGCCAGCAGCAAAGGGCGGGGTTCTCGCTATGGCTACACCTTC. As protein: CASSKGRGSRYGYTF.

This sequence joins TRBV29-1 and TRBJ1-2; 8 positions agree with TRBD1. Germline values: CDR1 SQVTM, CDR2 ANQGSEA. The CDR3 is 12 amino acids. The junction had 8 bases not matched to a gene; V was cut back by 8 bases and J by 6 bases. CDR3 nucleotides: TGCAGCACGGACCCGACAGGGGATGGCTACACCTTC. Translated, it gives CSTDPTGDGYTF.

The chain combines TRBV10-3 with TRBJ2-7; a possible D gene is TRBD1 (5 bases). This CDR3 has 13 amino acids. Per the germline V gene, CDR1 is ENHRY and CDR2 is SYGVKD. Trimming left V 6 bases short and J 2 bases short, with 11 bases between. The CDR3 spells CAIRDRATYEQYF. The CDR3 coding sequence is TGTGCCATCAGAGACAGAGCTACCTACGAGCAGTACTTC.

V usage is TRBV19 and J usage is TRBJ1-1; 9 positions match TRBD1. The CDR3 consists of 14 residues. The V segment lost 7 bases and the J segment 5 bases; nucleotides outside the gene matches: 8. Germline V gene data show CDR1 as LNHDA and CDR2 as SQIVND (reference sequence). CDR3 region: CASISDRGETEAFF. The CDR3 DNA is TGTGCCAGTATCTCAGACAGGGGGGAAACTGAAGCTTTCTTT.

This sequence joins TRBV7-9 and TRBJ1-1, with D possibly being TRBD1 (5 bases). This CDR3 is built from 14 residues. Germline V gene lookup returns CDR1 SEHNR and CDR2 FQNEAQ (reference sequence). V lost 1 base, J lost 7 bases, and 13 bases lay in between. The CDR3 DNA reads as TGTGCCAGCAGCTTAGGGAGGGGTCCCCTTGAAGCTTTCTTT. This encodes CASSLGRGPLEAFF.

The CDR3 loop is CASSLPGTVSSYEQYF. CDR3 nucleotide sequence: TGTGCCAGCAGTTTGCCCGGGACGGTCAGCTCCTACGAGCAGTACTTC. This chain links TRBV6-6 with TRBJ2-7; D tentatively reads TRBD1 or TRBD2 (5 bases each). Germline V gene sequence: CDR1 MNHNY, CDR2 SVGAGI (reference sequence). CDR3 length: 16 residues. The V end lost 4 bases, the J end lost 0 bases, and 16 bases lay between the germline ends.

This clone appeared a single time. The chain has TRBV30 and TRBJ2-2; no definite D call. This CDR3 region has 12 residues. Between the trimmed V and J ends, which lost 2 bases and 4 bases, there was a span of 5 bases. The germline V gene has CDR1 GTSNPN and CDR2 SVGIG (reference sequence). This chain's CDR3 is CAWSLGTGELFF. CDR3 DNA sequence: TGTGCCTGGAGTTTGGGCACCGGGGAGCTGTTTTTT.

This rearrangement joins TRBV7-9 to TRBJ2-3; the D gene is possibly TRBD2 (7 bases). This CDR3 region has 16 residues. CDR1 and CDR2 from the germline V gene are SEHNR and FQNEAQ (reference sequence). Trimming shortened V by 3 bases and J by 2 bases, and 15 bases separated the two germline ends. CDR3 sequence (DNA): TGTGCCAGCAGCTTGGGGGCGGGGGTGTACACAGATACGCAGTATTTT. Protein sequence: CASSLGAGVYTDTQYF.

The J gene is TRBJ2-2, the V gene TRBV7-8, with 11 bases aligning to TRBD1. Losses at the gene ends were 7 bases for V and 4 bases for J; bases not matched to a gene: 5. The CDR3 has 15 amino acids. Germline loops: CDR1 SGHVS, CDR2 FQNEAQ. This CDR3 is CASIPGQGGTGELFF. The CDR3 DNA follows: TGTGCCAGCATCCCGGGACAGGGGGGCACCGGGGAGCTGTTTTTT.

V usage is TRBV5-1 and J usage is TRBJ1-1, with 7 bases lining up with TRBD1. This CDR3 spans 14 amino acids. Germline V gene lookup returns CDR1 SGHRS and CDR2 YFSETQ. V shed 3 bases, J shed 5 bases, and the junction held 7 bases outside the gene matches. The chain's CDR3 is CASSYGQVGTEAFF. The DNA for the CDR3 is TGCGCCAGCAGCTACGGACAGGTGGGGACTGAAGCTTTCTTT. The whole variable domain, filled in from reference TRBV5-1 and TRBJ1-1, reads KAGVTQTPRYLIKTRGQQVTLSCSPISGHRSVSWYQQTPGQGLQFLFEYFSETQRNKGNFPGRFSGRQFSNSRSEMNVSTLELGDSALYLCASSYGQVGTEAFFGQGTRLTVV.

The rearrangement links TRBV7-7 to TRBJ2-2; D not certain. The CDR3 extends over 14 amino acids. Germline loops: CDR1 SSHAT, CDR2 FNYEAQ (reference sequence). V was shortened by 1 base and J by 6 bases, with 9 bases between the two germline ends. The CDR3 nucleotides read TGTGCCAGCAGCTTAGGGTCCCGATCCGGGGAGCTGTTTTTT. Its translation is CASSLGSRSGELFF.

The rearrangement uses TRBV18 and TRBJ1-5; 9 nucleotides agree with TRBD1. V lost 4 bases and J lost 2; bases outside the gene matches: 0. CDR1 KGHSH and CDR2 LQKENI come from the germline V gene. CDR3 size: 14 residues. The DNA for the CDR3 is TGTGCCAGCTCACGACAGGGGGGCAATCAGCCCCAGCATTTT. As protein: CASSRQGGNQPQHF.

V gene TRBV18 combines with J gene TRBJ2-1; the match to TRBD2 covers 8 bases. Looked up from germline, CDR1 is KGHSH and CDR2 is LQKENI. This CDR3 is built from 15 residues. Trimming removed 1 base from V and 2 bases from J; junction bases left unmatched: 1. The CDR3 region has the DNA TGTGCCAGCTCACCACTAGCGGGAACCTACAATGAGCAGTTCTTC. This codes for CASSPLAGTYNEQFF.

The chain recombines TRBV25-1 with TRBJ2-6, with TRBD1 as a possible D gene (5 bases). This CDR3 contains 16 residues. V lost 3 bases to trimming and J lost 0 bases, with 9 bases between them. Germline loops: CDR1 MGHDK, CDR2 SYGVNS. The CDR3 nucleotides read TGTGCCAGCAGTGACAGGGATACCTCTGGGGCCAACGTCCTGACTTTC. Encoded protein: CASSDRDTSGANVLTF.

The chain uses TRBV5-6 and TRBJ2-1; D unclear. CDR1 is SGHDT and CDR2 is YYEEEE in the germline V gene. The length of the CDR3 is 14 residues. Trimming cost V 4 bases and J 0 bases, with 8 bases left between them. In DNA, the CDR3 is TGTGCCAGCAGCGAGTGGAGCTCCTACAATGAGCAGTTCTTC. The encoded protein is CASSEWSSYNEQFF.

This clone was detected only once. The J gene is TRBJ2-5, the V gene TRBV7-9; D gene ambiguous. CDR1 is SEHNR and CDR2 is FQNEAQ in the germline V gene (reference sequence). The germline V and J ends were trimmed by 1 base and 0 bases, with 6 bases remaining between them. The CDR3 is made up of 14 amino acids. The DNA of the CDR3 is TGTGCCAGCAGCTTAGAGACATACCAAGAGACCCAGTACTTC. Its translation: CASSLETYQETQYF.